This T cell receptor beta chain was obtained from a study of cytomegalovirus exposure and HLA in healthy donors. From germline, CDR1 is MDHEN and CDR2 SYDVKM. The CDR3 spans 16 residues. With V trimmed by 2 bases and J by 3 bases, 5 bases remained unmatched. The PCR ran on 60 Vbeta and 13 Jbeta primers. Sequencing used immunoSEQ multiplex PCR; TCRdb keeps in-frame clones, though not all of them. The sample gives roughly 280,000 clones, more than 55% of which show up once; under 2.5% is in the top ten. This clone was seen a few times. The sequencing sample was made of PBMCs. The receptor comes from a female donor in good health and CMV-seronegative. This chain links TRBV28 with TRBJ2-5; 11 bases map to TRBD2. CDR3 nucleotides: TGTGCCAGCAGTTTACTAGCGGGAGGTTTCGAAGAGACCCAGTACTTC. It specifies CASSLLAGGFEETQYF.